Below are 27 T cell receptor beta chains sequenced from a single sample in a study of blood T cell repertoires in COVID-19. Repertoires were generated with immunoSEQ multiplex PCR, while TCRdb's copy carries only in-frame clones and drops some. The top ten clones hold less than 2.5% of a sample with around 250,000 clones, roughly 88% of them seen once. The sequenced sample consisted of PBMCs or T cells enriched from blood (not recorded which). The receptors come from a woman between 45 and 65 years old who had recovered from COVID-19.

The CDR3 region is CASSSGTRETQYF. The CDR3 DNA follows: TGTGCCAGCTCCTCCGGGACAAGGGAGACCCAGTACTTC. This chain joins TRBV18 and TRBJ2-5; possible D gene TRBD1, 6 bases. V lost 6 bases, J lost 5 bases, and 13 bases lay in between. Germline values: CDR1 KGHSH, CDR2 LQKENI. The CDR3 runs to 13 residues.

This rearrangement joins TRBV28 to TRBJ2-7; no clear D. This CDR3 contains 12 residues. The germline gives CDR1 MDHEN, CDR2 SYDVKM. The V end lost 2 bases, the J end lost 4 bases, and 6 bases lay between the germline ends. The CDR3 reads CASSLDLYEQYF. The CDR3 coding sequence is TGTGCCAGCAGTTTAGACTTATACGAGCAGTACTTC.

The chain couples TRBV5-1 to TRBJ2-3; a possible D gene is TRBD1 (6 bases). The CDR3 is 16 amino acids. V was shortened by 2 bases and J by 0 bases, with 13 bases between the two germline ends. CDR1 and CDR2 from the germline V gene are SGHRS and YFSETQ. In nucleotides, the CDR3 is TGCGCCAGCAGCTTCCCCAGGGGAAGAAGCACAGATACGCAGTATTTT. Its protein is CASSFPRGRSTDTQYF.

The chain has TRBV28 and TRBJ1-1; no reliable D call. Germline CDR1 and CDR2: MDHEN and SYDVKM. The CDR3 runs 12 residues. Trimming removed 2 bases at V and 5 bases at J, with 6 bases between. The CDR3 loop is CASSLGRTEAFF. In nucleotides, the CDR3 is TGTGCCAGCAGTTTAGGGAGGACTGAAGCTTTCTTT.

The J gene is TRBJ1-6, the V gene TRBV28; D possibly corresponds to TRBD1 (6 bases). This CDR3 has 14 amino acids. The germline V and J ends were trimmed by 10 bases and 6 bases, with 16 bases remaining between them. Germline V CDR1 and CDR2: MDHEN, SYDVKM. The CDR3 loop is CANQQGSGNSPLHF. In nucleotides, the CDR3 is TGTGCCAACCAGCAGGGGTCGGGTAATTCACCCCTCCACTTT. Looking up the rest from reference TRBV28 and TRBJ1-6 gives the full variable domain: DVKVTQSSRYLVKRTGEKVFLECVQDMDHENMFWYRQDPGLGLRLIYFSYDVKMKEKGDIPEGYSVSREKKERFSLILESASTNQTSMYLCANQQGSGNSPLHFGNGTRLTVT.

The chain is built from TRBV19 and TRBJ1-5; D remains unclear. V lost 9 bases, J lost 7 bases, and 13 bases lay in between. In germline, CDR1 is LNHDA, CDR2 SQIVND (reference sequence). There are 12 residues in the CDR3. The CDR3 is CASSGLLQPQHF. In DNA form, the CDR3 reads TGTGCCAGCAGTGGCCTCCTCCAGCCCCAGCATTTT. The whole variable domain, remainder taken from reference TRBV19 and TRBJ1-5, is DGGITQSPKYLFRKEGQNVTLSCEQNLNHDAMYWYRQDPGQGLRLIYYSQIVNDFQKGDIAEGYSVSREKKESFPLTVTSAQKNPTAFYLCASSGLLQPQHFGDGTRLSIL.

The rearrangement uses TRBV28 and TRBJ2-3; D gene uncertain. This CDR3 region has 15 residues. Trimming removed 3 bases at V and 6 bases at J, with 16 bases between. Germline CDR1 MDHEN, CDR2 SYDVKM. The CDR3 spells CASSFVEQIADTQYF. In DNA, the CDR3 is TGTGCCAGCAGTTTTGTCGAGCAAATTGCGGATACGCAGTATTTT. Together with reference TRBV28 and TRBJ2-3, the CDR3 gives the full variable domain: DVKVTQSSRYLVKRTGEKVFLECVQDMDHENMFWYRQDPGLGLRLIYFSYDVKMKEKGDIPEGYSVSREKKERFSLILESASTNQTSMYLCASSFVEQIADTQYFGPGTRLTVL.

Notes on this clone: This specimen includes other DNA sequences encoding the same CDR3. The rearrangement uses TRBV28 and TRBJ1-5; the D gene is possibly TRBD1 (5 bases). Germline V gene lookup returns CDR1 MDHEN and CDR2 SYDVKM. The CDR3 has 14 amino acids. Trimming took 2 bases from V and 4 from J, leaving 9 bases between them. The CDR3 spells CASSLGGGNQPQHF. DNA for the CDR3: TGTGCCAGCAGTTTAGGGGGGGGGAATCAGCCCCAGCATTTT.

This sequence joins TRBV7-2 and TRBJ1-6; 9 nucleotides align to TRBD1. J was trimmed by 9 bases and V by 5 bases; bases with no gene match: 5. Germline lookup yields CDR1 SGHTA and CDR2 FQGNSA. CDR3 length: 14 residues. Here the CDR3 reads CASSAGTGSSPLHF. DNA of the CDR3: TGTGCCAGCAGCGCCGGGACAGGGAGTTCACCCCTCCACTTT. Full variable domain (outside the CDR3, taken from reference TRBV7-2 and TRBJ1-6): GAGVSQSPSNKVTEKGKDVELRCDPISGHTALYWYRQSLGQGLEFLIYFQGNSAPDKSGLPSDRFSAERTGGSVSTLTIQRTQQEDSAVYLCASSAGTGSSPLHFGNGTRLTVT.

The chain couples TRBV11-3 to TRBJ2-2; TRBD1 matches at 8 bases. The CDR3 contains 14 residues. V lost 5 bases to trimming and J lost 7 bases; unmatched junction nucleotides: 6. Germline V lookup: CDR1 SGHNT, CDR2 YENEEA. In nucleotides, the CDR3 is TGTGCCAGCAGCAAAAGAACAGGGGGCGGGGAGCTGTTTTTT. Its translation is CASSKRTGGGELFF.

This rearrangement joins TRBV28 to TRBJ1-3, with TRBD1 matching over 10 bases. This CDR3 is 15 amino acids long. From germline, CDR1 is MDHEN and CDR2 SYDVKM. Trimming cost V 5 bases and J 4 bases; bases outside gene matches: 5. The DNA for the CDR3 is TGTGCCAGCAGTCGACAGGGGGCGATCGGAAACACCATATATTTT. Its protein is CASSRQGAIGNTIYF.

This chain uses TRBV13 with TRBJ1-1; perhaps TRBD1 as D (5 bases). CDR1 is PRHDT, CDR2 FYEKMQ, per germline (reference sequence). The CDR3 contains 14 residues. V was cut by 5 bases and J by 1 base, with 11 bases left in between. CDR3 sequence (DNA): TGTGCCAGCAGCAAGGGACTGTCGAACACTGAAGCTTTCTTT. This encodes CASSKGLSNTEAFF.

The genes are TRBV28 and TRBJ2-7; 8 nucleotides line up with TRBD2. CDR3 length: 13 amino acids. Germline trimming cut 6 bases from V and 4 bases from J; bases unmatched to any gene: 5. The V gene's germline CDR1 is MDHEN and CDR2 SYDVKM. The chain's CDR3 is CASRSGGVYEQYF. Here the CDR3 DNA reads TGTGCCAGCAGGTCCGGGGGGGTTTACGAGCAGTACTTC.

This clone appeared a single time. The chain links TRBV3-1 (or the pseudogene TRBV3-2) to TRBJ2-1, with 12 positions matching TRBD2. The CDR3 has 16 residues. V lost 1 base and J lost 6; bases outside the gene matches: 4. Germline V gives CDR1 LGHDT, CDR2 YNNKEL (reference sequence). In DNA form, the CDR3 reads TGTGCCAGCAGCCAAGGGACTAGCGGGGTGATCAATGAGCAGTTCTTC. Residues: CASSQGTSGVINEQFF.

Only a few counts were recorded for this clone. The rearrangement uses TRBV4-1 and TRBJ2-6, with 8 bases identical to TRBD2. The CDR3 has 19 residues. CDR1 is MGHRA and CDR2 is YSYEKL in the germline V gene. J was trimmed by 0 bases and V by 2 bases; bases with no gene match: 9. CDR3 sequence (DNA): TGCGCCAGCAGCCAAACTCCATCCAGCGGGAGCTCTGGGGCCAACGTCCTGACTTTC. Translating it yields CASSQTPSSGSSGANVLTF.

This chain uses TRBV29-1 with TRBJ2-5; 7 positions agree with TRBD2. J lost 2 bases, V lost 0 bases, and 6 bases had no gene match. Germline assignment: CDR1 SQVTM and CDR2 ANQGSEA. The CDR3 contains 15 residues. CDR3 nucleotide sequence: TGCAGCGTTGAAGATGTAACGGGGGGACAAGAGACCCAGTACTTC. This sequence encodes CSVEDVTGGQETQYF.

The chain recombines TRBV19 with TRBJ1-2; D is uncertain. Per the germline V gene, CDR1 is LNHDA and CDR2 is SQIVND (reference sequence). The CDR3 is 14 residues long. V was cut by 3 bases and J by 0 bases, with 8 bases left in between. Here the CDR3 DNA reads TGTGCCAGTAGTATTGAGGGTCCTAACTATGGCTACACCTTC. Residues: CASSIEGPNYGYTF.

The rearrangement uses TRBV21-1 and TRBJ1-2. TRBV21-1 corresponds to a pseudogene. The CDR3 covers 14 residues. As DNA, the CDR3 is TGTGCCAGCAGCGAGGGCGCGCGCAGATATGGCTACACCTTC. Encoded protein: CASSEGARRYGYTF.

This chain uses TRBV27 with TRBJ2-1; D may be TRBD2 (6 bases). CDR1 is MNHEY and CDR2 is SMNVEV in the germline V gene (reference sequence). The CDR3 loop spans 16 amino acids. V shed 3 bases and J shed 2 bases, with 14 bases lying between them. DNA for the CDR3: TGTGCCAGCAGTTTTGGTCTCGGGGGACCCTACAATGAGCAGTTCTTC. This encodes CASSFGLGGPYNEQFF.

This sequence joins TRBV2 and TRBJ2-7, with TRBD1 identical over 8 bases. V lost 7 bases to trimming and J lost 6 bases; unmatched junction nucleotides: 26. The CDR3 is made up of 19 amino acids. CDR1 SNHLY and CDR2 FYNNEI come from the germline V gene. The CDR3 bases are TGTGCCAGCACAGATCCGGTTGGTTGGCCCCCCCCAACAGGGGGCGAGCAGTACTTC. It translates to CASTDPVGWPPPTGGEQYF.

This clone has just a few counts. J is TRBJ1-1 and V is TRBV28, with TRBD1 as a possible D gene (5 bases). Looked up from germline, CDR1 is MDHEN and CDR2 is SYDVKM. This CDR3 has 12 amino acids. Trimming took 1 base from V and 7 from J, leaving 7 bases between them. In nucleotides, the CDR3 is TGTGCCAGCAGTTTATCAGGGATTGAAGCTTTCTTT. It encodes CASSLSGIEAFF.

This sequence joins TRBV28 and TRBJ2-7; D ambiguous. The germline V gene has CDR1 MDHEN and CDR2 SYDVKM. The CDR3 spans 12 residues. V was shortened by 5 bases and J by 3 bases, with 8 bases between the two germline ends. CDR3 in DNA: TGTGCCAGCAGTAGCATAGTCTACGAGCAGTACTTC. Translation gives CASSSIVYEQYF.

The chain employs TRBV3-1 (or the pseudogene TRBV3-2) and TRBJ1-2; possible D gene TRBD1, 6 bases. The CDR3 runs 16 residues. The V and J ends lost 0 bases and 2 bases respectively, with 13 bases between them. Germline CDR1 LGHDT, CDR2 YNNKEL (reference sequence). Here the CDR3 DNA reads TGTGCCAGCAGCCAAGACTTAACAGGGTGGAACTATGGCTACACCTTC. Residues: CASSQDLTGWNYGYTF.

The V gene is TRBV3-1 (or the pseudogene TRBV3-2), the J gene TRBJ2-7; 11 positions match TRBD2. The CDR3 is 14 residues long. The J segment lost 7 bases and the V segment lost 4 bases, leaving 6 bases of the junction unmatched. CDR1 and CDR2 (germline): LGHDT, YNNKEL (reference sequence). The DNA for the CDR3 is TGTGCCAGCAGCCGTAGCGGGAGGGACGGGGAGCAGTACTTC. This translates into CASSRSGRDGEQYF.

The CDR3 loop reads CASSVGQGSNQPQHF. CDR3 bases: TGTGCCAGCAGCGTAGGTCAGGGTAGCAATCAGCCCCAGCATTTT. J is TRBJ1-5 and V is TRBV9, with D tentatively TRBD1 (5 bases). Germline CDR1 reads SGDLS; CDR2 reads YYNGEE. The CDR3 extends over 15 amino acids. V lost 0 bases and J 0 bases, leaving 7 bases between the germline ends.

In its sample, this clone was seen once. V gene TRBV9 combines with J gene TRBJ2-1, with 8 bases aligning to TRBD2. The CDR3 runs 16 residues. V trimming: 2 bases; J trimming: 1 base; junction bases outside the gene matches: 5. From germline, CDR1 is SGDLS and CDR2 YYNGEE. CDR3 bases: TGTGCCAGCAGCGTGACAGCGGGAGTTTCCTACAATGAGCAGTTCTTC. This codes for CASSVTAGVSYNEQFF.

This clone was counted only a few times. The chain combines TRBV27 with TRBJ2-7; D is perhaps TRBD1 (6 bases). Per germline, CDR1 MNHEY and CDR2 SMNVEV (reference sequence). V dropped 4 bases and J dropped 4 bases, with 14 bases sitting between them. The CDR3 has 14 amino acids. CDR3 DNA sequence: TGTGCCAGCAGTTACAGACAGGTCGATTACGAGCAGTACTTC. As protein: CASSYRQVDYEQYF.